This paragraph covers one T cell receptor (beta chain) sequence. Treatment denoted: around 19 received Ad26.COV2.S at low or high dose, single or two shots; about five received placebo; per-sample allocation not given. The study sampled participants on day 63 after the first vaccine or placebo injection. The method was immunoSEQ multiplex PCR; TCRdb's version includes in-frame clones alone and lacks a portion of them. The sample includes 300,000 to 400,000 clones, roughly 90% seen only once; the top ten take around 5.5%. These data belong to a study of Ad26.COV2.S vaccination and SARS-CoV-2 variants. The sequencing used peripheral blood, collected in a trial of Ad26.COV2.S vaccine versus placebo. The clonotype originates from a person between 18 and 59 years old who received the Ad26.COV2.S COVID-19 vaccine or a placebo.

This CDR3 reads CASSSRLAYYNEQFF. DNA of the CDR3: TGTGCCAGCAGCTCCAGACTAGCGTATTACAATGAGCAGTTCTTC. This sequence joins TRBV5-8 and TRBJ2-1; TRBD2 aligns across 8 bases. Germline CDR1 and CDR2: SGHTS and YDEGEE. The CDR3 totals 15 residues. V was clipped by 3 bases and J by 4 bases; unmatched bases: 6. The full variable domain, completed using reference TRBV5-8 and TRBJ2-1, is EAGVTQSPTHLIKTRGQQATLRCSPISGHTSVYWYQQALGLGLQFLLWYDEGEERNRGNFPPRFSGRQFPNYSSELNVNALELEDSALYLCASSSRLAYYNEQFFGPGTRLTVL.